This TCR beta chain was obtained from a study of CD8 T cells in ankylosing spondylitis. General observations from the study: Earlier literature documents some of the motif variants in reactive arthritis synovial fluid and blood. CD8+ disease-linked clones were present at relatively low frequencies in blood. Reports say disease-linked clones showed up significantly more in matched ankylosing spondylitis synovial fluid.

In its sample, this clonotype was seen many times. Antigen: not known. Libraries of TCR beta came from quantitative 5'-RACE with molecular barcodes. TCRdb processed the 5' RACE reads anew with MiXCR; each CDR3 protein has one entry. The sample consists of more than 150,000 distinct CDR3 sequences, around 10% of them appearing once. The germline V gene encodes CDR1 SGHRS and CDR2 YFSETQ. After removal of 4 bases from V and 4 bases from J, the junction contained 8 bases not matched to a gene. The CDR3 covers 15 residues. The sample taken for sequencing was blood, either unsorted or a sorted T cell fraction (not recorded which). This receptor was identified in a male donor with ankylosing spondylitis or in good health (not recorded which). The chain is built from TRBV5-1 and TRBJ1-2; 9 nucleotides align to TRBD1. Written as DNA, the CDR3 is TGCGCCAGCAGCCCCCAGGGGACAGGGCTCTATGGCTACACCTTC. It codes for CASSPQGTGLYGYTF.